Listed below are T cell receptor beta chains from one sample, sequenced in a study of technical replicates of blood from several donors. TCRdb's copy holds only in-frame clones and misses some; the assay was immunoSEQ multiplex PCR. Of about 70,000 clones detected, 95% to 97% appear once; the ten largest clones hold approximately 0.2%. The sample taken for sequencing was T cells isolated from PBMCs. The receptors stem from a human donor in good health. Both conserved end residues are part of each CDR3. D genes are given only for firm matches. Part of the rows lack a size; the others show once, few, many or a class for expanded clones.

v_call: TRBV7-6; clone_size: .; d_call: .; j_call: TRBJ2-7; cdr3_nt: TGTGCCAGCAGCTTACCCGGGGACGAGCAGTACTTC; cdr3_aa: CASSLPGDEQYF
v_call: TRBV7-9; clone_size: few; d_call: .; j_call: TRBJ1-1; cdr3_nt: TGTGCCAGCAGCTTATTCACTGCTCACACTGAAGCTTTCTTT; cdr3_aa: CASSLFTAHTEAFF
v_call: TRBV5-1; clone_size: .; d_call: .; j_call: TRBJ2-2; cdr3_nt: TGCGCCAGCAGCTTGGTAACACAGAACACCGGGGAGCTGTTTTTT; cdr3_aa: CASSLVTQNTGELFF
v_call: TRBV4-1; clone_size: .; d_call: .; j_call: TRBJ1-2; cdr3_nt: TGCGCCAGCAGCCAAGCCCCACAGGGCGCCTATGGCTACACCTTC; cdr3_aa: CASSQAPQGAYGYTF
v_call: TRBV2; clone_size: .; d_call: TRBD1; j_call: TRBJ2-7; cdr3_nt: TGTGCCAGCAGTGGACAGGGTACCTACGAGCAGTACTTC; cdr3_aa: CASSGQGTYEQYF
v_call: TRBV15; clone_size: .; d_call: .; j_call: TRBJ1-5; cdr3_nt: TGTGCCACGGCCAGTAGCAATCAGCCCCAGCATTTT; cdr3_aa: CATASSNQPQHF
v_call: TRBV28; clone_size: .; d_call: TRBD1; j_call: TRBJ2-7; cdr3_nt: TGTGCCAGCAGTTTGCCGGGACAGGGGTCATACGAGCAGTACTTC; cdr3_aa: CASSLPGQGSYEQYF
v_call: TRBV6-1; clone_size: few; d_call: TRBD1; j_call: TRBJ2-2; cdr3_nt: TGTGCCAGCAGTGGACAGGGGATCGGGGAGCTGTTTTTT; cdr3_aa: CASSGQGIGELFF
v_call: TRBV7-8; clone_size: .; d_call: .; j_call: TRBJ2-5; cdr3_nt: TGTGCCAGCAGCTTCGGGGAGACCCAGTACTTC; cdr3_aa: CASSFGETQYF
v_call: TRBV29-1; clone_size: .; d_call: TRBD1; j_call: TRBJ2-1; cdr3_nt: TGCAGCGTTGTGACTCATGACAGGGACGAGCAGTTCTTC; cdr3_aa: CSVVTHDRDEQFF
v_call: TRBV27; clone_size: .; d_call: .; j_call: TRBJ1-6; cdr3_nt: TGTGCCAGCAGTCCCACAGGCGTTCCTTCACCCCTCCACTTT; cdr3_aa: CASSPTGVPSPLHF
v_call: TRBV5-1; clone_size: .; d_call: .; j_call: TRBJ1-1; cdr3_nt: TGCGCCAGCAGCTTAGGTCGAGGAACTTACACTGAAGCTTTCTTT; cdr3_aa: CASSLGRGTYTEAFF
v_call: TRBV6-6; clone_size: once; d_call: .; j_call: TRBJ1-5; cdr3_nt: TGTGCCAGCAGTGACCCCTCAGGGAATCAGCCCCAGCATTTT; cdr3_aa: CASSDPSGNQPQHF
v_call: TRBV7-7; clone_size: .; d_call: TRBD1; j_call: TRBJ2-1; cdr3_nt: TGTGCCAGCAGCTTCTCGACAGGGTCTTTCAATGAGCAGTTCTTC; cdr3_aa: CASSFSTGSFNEQFF
v_call: TRBV25-1; clone_size: .; d_call: .; j_call: TRBJ2-1; cdr3_nt: TGTGCCAGCAGTGAATTGGAGGAGACTCGATACAATGAGCAGTTCTTC; cdr3_aa: CASSELEETRYNEQFF
v_call: TRBV5-1; clone_size: .; d_call: .; j_call: TRBJ1-1; cdr3_nt: TGCGCCAGCAGCTTGAGTCCGACAGTCGGGAACACTGAAGCTTTCTTT; cdr3_aa: CASSLSPTVGNTEAFF
v_call: TRBV18; clone_size: .; d_call: TRBD1; j_call: TRBJ2-5; cdr3_nt: TGTGCCAGCTCACCGCTGACAGGGGTAGAGACCCAGTACTTC; cdr3_aa: CASSPLTGVETQYF
v_call: TRBV14; clone_size: .; d_call: .; j_call: TRBJ2-7; cdr3_nt: TGTGCCAGCAGCCAAGTGGAGCGGCCCAGGAGCTCCTACGAGCAGTACTTC; cdr3_aa: CASSQVERPRSSYEQYF
v_call: TRBV6-4; clone_size: .; d_call: TRBD1; j_call: TRBJ1-5; cdr3_nt: TGTGCCAACGGGACAGGGCCCTATAGCAATCAGCCCCAGCATTTT; cdr3_aa: CANGTGPYSNQPQHF
v_call: TRBV13; clone_size: .; d_call: TRBD2; j_call: TRBJ2-7; cdr3_nt: TGTGCCAGCAGCCCACGGGCGGGAGGGTACGAGCAGTACTTC; cdr3_aa: CASSPRAGGYEQYF
v_call: TRBV5-1; clone_size: .; d_call: TRBD2; j_call: TRBJ2-7; cdr3_nt: TGCGCCAGCAGCTTGGCGGGCAGGGGGAAATGGGCTAGCGGGAGGACCTACGACGAGCAGTACTTC; cdr3_aa: CASSLAGRGKWASGRTYDEQYF
v_call: TRBV10-3; clone_size: .; d_call: TRBD1; j_call: TRBJ2-2; cdr3_nt: TGTGCCATCAGTGATGGGACAGGGGGAACCGGGGAGCTGTTTTTT; cdr3_aa: CAISDGTGGTGELFF
v_call: TRBV27; clone_size: .; d_call: .; j_call: TRBJ1-5; cdr3_nt: TGTGCCAGCAGTTCCGAAGGGGGTTATTATAGCAATCAGCCCCAGCATTTT; cdr3_aa: CASSSEGGYYSNQPQHF
v_call: TRBV6-1; clone_size: once; d_call: .; j_call: TRBJ1-5; cdr3_nt: TGTGCCAGCAGTGACCCCCTTTATCAGCCCCAGCATTTT; cdr3_aa: CASSDPLYQPQHF
v_call: TRBV5-4; clone_size: once; d_call: TRBD2; j_call: TRBJ2-7; cdr3_nt: TGTGCCAGCAGCCAAGGGACTAGCCTCTCCTACGAGCAGTACTTC; cdr3_aa: CASSQGTSLSYEQYF
v_call: TRBV5-1; clone_size: .; d_call: TRBD2; j_call: TRBJ2-3; cdr3_nt: TGCGCCAGCAGCGAAGACGGGGGGAGGAGCGCAGATACGCAGTATTTT; cdr3_aa: CASSEDGGRSADTQYF
v_call: TRBV5-1; clone_size: .; d_call: .; j_call: TRBJ2-2; cdr3_nt: TGCGCCAGCAGCCCGGGCCAGAGCGGAACCGGGGAGCTGTTTTTT; cdr3_aa: CASSPGQSGTGELFF
v_call: TRBV29-1; clone_size: .; d_call: .; j_call: TRBJ1-1; cdr3_nt: TGCAGCGCTATAATCCAACCAGGGAAAGCTTTCTTT; cdr3_aa: CSAIIQPGKAFF
v_call: TRBV27; clone_size: .; d_call: TRBD1; j_call: TRBJ2-1; cdr3_nt: TGTGCCAGCAGTTCCCCGGGACAGGGGATACCGGAGCAGTTCTTC; cdr3_aa: CASSSPGQGIPEQFF
v_call: TRBV5-1; clone_size: .; d_call: .; j_call: TRBJ2-2; cdr3_nt: TGCGCCAGCAGCTTTTCTAGCGAGGCCGGGGAGCTGTTTTTT; cdr3_aa: CASSFSSEAGELFF
v_call: TRBV4-1; clone_size: .; d_call: TRBD1; j_call: TRBJ2-7; cdr3_nt: TGCGCCAGCAGCCAAGGGGACAGGTCGAACTACGAGCAGTACTTC; cdr3_aa: CASSQGDRSNYEQYF
v_call: TRBV5-1; clone_size: few; d_call: .; j_call: TRBJ1-2; cdr3_nt: TGCGCCAGCAGCCCGACAGCTAACTATGGCTACACCTTC; cdr3_aa: CASSPTANYGYTF
v_call: TRBV10-3; clone_size: .; d_call: TRBD2; j_call: TRBJ2-7; cdr3_nt: TGTGCCATCAGTGGGCGGACTAGCGGGAGGGCGGAGGAGCAGTACTTC; cdr3_aa: CAISGRTSGRAEEQYF
v_call: TRBV12-5; clone_size: .; d_call: .; j_call: TRBJ2-5; cdr3_nt: TGTGCTAGTGGTCCAGAATATTCCTCCGTTCAAGAGACCCAGTACTTC; cdr3_aa: CASGPEYSSVQETQYF
v_call: TRBV10-3; clone_size: .; d_call: .; j_call: TRBJ2-7; cdr3_nt: TGTGCCATCAGGGGGAGCTCCTACGAGCAGTACTTC; cdr3_aa: CAIRGSSYEQYF
v_call: TRBV7-9; clone_size: .; d_call: .; j_call: TRBJ2-1; cdr3_nt: TGTGCCAGCAGCTTCTCCCTTAAAGGCGGGGCCCTCTCCTACAATGAGCAGTTCTTC; cdr3_aa: CASSFSLKGGALSYNEQFF
v_call: TRBV28; clone_size: .; d_call: TRBD2; j_call: TRBJ2-1; cdr3_nt: TGTGCCAGCAGACTGACTAGCGGGAGTGATGAGCAGTTCTTC; cdr3_aa: CASRLTSGSDEQFF
v_call: TRBV19; clone_size: .; d_call: TRBD1; j_call: TRBJ1-4; cdr3_nt: TGTGCCAGTACACAGGGGACCTATGAAAAACTGTTTTTT; cdr3_aa: CASTQGTYEKLFF
v_call: TRBV6-5; clone_size: .; d_call: TRBD1; j_call: TRBJ1-5; cdr3_nt: TGTGCCAGCAGTTACGTGGCAGGGGGTAATCAGCCCCAGCATTTT; cdr3_aa: CASSYVAGGNQPQHF
v_call: TRBV11-1; clone_size: .; d_call: TRBD1; j_call: TRBJ2-1; cdr3_nt: TGTGCCAGCAGCCACTGGGGACAGGGAAATGAGCAGTTCTTC; cdr3_aa: CASSHWGQGNEQFF
v_call: TRBV28; clone_size: .; d_call: TRBD1; j_call: TRBJ2-2; cdr3_nt: TGTGCCAGCAGTTTATTTCCCGACAGGGGGCGAGACACCGGGGAGCTGTTTTTT; cdr3_aa: CASSLFPDRGRDTGELFF
v_call: TRBV11-2; clone_size: once; d_call: .; j_call: TRBJ2-6; cdr3_nt: TGTGCCAGCAGCAAGCAGGGAACCGGGGCCAACGTCCTGACTTTC; cdr3_aa: CASSKQGTGANVLTF
v_call: TRBV5-4; clone_size: .; d_call: TRBD1; j_call: TRBJ1-2; cdr3_nt: TGTGCCAGCAGCTTGGCCCAGGGACAGGGACATGGCTACACCTTC; cdr3_aa: CASSLAQGQGHGYTF
v_call: TRBV2; clone_size: .; d_call: TRBD2; j_call: TRBJ2-7; cdr3_nt: TGTGCCAGCAGTGAAATTGGGGTAGCGGGGAAATACGAGCAGTACTTC; cdr3_aa: CASSEIGVAGKYEQYF
v_call: TRBV6-5; clone_size: once; d_call: .; j_call: TRBJ1-1; cdr3_nt: TGTGCCAGCAGTTACCGGACAGTGAACACTGAAGCTTTCTTT; cdr3_aa: CASSYRTVNTEAFF
v_call: TRBV28; clone_size: .; d_call: .; j_call: TRBJ2-3; cdr3_nt: TGTGCCAGCAGCTACCCGACAGAAAGCACAGATACGCAGTATTTT; cdr3_aa: CASSYPTESTDTQYF
v_call: TRBV7-9; clone_size: .; d_call: .; j_call: TRBJ2-3; cdr3_nt: TGTGCCAGCAGCTCGGCCGCGGCCACAGATACGCAGTATTTT; cdr3_aa: CASSSAAATDTQYF
v_call: TRBV11-3; clone_size: .; d_call: .; j_call: TRBJ1-6; cdr3_nt: TGTGCCAGCAGTCCAGGGGTAGGTAATTCACCCCTCCACTTT; cdr3_aa: CASSPGVGNSPLHF
v_call: TRBV6-6; clone_size: .; d_call: TRBD2; j_call: TRBJ2-3; cdr3_nt: TGTGCCAGCAGTTACTCAGGTGCGGGGGGGACAGATACGCAGTATTTT; cdr3_aa: CASSYSGAGGTDTQYF
v_call: TRBV5-4; clone_size: .; d_call: TRBD2; j_call: TRBJ2-1; cdr3_nt: TGTGCCAGCAGCCCGGGACTAGTGGAAGATTCCTACAATGAGCAGTTCTTC; cdr3_aa: CASSPGLVEDSYNEQFF
v_call: TRBV18; clone_size: .; d_call: TRBD1; j_call: TRBJ2-1; cdr3_nt: TGTGCCAGCTCACCACTGAGGGACAGGTACAATGAGCAGTTCTTC; cdr3_aa: CASSPLRDRYNEQFF
v_call: TRBV20-1; clone_size: .; d_call: .; j_call: TRBJ2-1; cdr3_nt: TGCAGTGCGACAGTACCTCGCGAGCAGTTCTTC; cdr3_aa: CSATVPREQFF
v_call: TRBV7-9; clone_size: .; d_call: .; j_call: TRBJ2-2; cdr3_nt: TGTGCCAGCAGTAGACTGGAGAACACCGGGGAGCTGTTTTTT; cdr3_aa: CASSRLENTGELFF
v_call: TRBV11-3; clone_size: .; d_call: .; j_call: TRBJ2-7; cdr3_nt: TGTGCCAGCAGCCGTCACAGGGATGGGTCCTACGAGCAGTACTTC; cdr3_aa: CASSRHRDGSYEQYF